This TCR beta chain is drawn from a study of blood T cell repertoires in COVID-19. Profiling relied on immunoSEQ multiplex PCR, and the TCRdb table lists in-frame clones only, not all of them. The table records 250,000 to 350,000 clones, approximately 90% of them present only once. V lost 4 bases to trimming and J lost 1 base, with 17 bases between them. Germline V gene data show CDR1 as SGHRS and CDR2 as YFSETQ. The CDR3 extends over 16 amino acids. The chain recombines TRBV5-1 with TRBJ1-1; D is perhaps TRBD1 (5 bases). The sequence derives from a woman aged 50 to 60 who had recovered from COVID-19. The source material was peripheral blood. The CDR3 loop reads CASSPWAGEGNTEAFF. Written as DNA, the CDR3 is TGCGCCAGCAGCCCATGGGCGGGGGAAGGGAACACTGAAGCTTTCTTT.